This T cell receptor beta chain came from a study of blood T cells in healthy people across ages. The use of a sample-barcoded 5' primer and a J-beta primer mix characterized a second PCR of roughly 7 to 12 cycles. TCRdb re-called the 5' RACE reads with MiXCR, one entry per CDR3 protein. The sample includes about 800,000 distinct CDR3 sequences, just under 25% of them seen just once. This clonotype was observed a few times. This CDR3 spans 13 amino acids. V was pared by 5 bases and J by 7 bases, with 12 bases between. Germline V lookup: CDR1 DFQATT, CDR2 SNEGSKA (reference sequence). In addition, the sample was reused for a study of T cells of mothers and their children. From that second work: Healthy Caucasian mothers, a few in number, and their six children were the donors.

This chain connects TRBV20-1 to TRBJ1-6, with a tentative D call TRBD1 (6 bases). Sequenced input: blood. This clonotype originated in a boy between 5 and 17 years old in good health. CDR3 DNA sequence: TGCAGTGCTCCGACGACAGGAAATTCACCCCTCCACTTT. Translating it yields CSAPTTGNSPLHF.